Sequencing of this T cell receptor beta chain was carried out in a study of T cell repertoires in cytomegalovirus infection. The overall study: A matching HLA type, together with CMV infection, was signaled by public TCR beta signatures. Study observations and caveats: HLA-C-restricted TCR beta clonotypes specific for CMV led the ex vivo response. Cumulated frequencies of public TCR beta families served to identify carriers of CMV plus the relevant HLA.

This clonotype occurred once. The antigen is not known. CDR1 and CDR2 from the germline V gene are MGHRA and YSYEKL. The CDR3 spans 13 residues. V lost 8 bases to trimming and J lost 3 bases, with 11 bases between them. TCRdb analysed the reads with MiXCR anew, one entry per CDR3 protein. The data contain 350,000 to 450,000 distinct CDR3 sequences, approximately 18% of them seen just once; the ten biggest clones take up roughly 8.7%. Sample: PBMCs. The clonotype was recovered from a human donor in good health (CMV status not recorded). Some clones in this sample may be carry-over from other donors' samples. The chain couples TRBV4-1 to TRBJ2-1, with a possible D match to TRBD2 (6 bases). The DNA of the CDR3 is TGCGCCAGCCGCTCCGGGGGCTACAATGAGCAGTTCTTC. It yields the protein CASRSGGYNEQFF.